This T cell receptor beta chain was captured in a study of T cells in Graves' hyperthyroidism and ophthalmopathy. The blood sample dates from first hyperthyroidism diagnosis, preceding any ophthalmopathy symptoms. The source material, RNA transcripts, was used to amplify TCR beta CDR3 regions. The HTBI primer set drove a first-round RT-PCR of the TCR CDR3. TCRdb analysed the multiplex PCR reads with MiXCR anew, one entry per CDR3 protein. The repertoire holds fewer than 450,000 distinct CDR3 sequences, approximately 18% seen once, with around a third in the top ten. Germline CDR1 LGHDT, CDR2 YNNKEL (reference sequence). J was trimmed by 8 bases and V by 6 bases; bases with no gene match: 12. CDR3 size: 14 residues.

The sequencing sample was made of blood. The chain recombines TRBV3-1 with TRBJ1-2, with 7 bases that match TRBD1. The TCR sequence derives from a woman in her 30s with Graves' hyperthyroidism that later progressed to Graves' ophthalmopathy. CDR3 sequence reads: CASSGDSALEGYTF. For the CDR3, the DNA is TGTGCCAGCAGTGGGGACAGCGCCTTGGAGGGCTACACCTTC.